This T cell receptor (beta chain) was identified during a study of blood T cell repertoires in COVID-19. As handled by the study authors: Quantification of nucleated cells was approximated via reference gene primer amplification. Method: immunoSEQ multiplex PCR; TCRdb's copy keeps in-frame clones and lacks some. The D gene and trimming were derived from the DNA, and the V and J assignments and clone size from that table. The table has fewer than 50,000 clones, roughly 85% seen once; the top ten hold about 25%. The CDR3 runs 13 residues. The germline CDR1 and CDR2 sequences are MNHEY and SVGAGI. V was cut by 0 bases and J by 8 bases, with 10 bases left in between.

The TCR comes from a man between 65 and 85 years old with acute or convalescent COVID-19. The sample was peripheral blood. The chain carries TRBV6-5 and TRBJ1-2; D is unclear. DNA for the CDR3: TGTGCCAGCAGTTACTCCGGGAGCGGGGGCTACACCTTC. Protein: CASSYSGSGGYTF.